This T cell receptor beta chain was documented in a study of control samples from healthy donors and cancer patients. Data came from immunoSEQ multiplex PCR; TCRdb stores just in-frame clones and leaves some out. Among some 140,000 clones, over 90% were seen once, and the ten largest hold 12% to 15%. V was cut by 3 bases and J by 1 base, with 19 bases left in between. CDR3 length equals 18 residues. Germline assignment: CDR1 LGHDT and CDR2 YNNKEL (reference sequence). The sequencing sample was made of PBMCs. The TCR originated in a man aged 60 to 75 with colorectal cancer. The V and J genes are TRBV3-1 (or the pseudogene TRBV3-2) and TRBJ2-4; D perhaps matches TRBD2 (7 bases). CDR3 sequence (DNA): TGTGCCAGCAGCCAGGAGATGGGAGGGGGGGCGGCCAAAAACATTCAGTACTTC. Encoded protein: CASSQEMGGGAAKNIQYF.